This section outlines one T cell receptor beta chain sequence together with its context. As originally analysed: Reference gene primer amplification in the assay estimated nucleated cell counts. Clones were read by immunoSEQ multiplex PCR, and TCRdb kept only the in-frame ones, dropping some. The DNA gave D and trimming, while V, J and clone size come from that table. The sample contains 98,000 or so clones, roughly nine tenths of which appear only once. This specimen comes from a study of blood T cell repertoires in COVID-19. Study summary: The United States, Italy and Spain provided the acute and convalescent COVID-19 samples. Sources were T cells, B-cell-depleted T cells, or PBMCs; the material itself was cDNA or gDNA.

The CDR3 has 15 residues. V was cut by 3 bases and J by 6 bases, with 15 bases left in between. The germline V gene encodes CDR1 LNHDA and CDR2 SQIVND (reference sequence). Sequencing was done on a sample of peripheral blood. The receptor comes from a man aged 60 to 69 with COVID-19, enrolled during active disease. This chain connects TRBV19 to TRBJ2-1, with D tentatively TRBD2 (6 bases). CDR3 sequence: CASSIPPGVANEQFF. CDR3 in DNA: TGTGCCAGTAGTATCCCACCGGGAGTAGCCAATGAGCAGTTCTTC.